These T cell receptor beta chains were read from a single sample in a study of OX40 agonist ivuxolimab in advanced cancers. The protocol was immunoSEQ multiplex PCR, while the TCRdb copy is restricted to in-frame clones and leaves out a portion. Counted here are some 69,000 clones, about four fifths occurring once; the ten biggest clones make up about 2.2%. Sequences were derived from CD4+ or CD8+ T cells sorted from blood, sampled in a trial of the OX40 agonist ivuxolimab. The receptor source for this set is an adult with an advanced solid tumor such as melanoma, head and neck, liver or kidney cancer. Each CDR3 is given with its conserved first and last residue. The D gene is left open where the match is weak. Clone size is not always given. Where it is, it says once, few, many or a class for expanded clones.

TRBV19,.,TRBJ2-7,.,CASSIRSKGYEQYF,TGTGCCAGTAGTATCCGTTCAAAGGGTTACGAGCAGTACTTC
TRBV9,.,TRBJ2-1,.,CASSVTEYNEQFF,TGTGCCAGCAGCGTCACGGAGTACAATGAGCAGTTCTTC
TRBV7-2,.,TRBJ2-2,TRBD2,CASSLASGGTGELFF,TGTGCCAGCAGCTTGGCGAGCGGGGGGACCGGGGAGCTGTTTTTT
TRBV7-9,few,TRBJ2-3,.,CASSLERGSTDTQYF,TGTGCCAGCAGCTTAGAACGGGGGAGCACAGATACGCAGTATTTT
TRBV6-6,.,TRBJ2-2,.,CASSYGTIEGELFF,TGTGCCAGCAGTTACGGGACGATAGAGGGGGAGCTGTTTTTT
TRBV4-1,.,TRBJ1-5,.,CASSQREWDQPQHF,TGCGCCAGCAGCCAAAGGGAGTGGGATCAGCCCCAGCATTTT
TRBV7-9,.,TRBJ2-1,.,CASSLGTEYNEQFF,TGTGCCAGCAGCTTGGGGACCGAGTACAATGAGCAGTTCTTC
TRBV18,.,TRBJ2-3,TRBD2,CASSRTRDPAQYF,TGTGCCAGCTCGCGGACTAGGGATCCGGCGCAGTATTTT
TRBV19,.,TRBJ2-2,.,CASSIDGRPGELFF,TGTGCCAGTAGTATAGATGGAAGGCCCGGGGAGCTGTTTTTT
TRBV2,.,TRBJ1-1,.,CASIEDGVLNTEAFF,TGTGCCAGCATAGAGGACGGCGTACTGAACACTGAAGCTTTCTTT
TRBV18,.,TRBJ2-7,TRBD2,CASSPPLAGAYEQYF,TGTGCCAGCTCACCCCCCTTAGCGGGAGCTTACGAGCAGTACTTC
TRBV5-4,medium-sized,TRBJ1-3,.,CASSRGAGTGNTIYF,TGTGCCAGCAGCAGGGGGGCAGGAACCGGAAACACCATATATTTT
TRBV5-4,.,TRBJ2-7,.,CASSLALGYEQYF,TGTGCCAGCAGCTTGGCGCTTGGTTACGAGCAGTACTTC
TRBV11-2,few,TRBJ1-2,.,CASSLEGRGYTF,TGTGCCAGCAGCTTAGAGGGGAGGGGCTACACCTTC
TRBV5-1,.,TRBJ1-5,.,CASSLGGFGNQPQHF,TGCGCCAGCAGCTTGGGAGGGTTCGGCAATCAGCCCCAGCATTTT
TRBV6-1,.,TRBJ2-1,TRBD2,CASSVAGTRNNEQFF,TGTGCCAGCAGTGTAGCCGGGACTAGGAACAATGAGCAGTTCTTC
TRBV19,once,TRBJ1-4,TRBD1,CASSSAGTANEKLFF,TGTGCCAGTAGTTCCGCCGGGACAGCTAATGAAAAACTGTTTTTT
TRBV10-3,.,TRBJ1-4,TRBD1,CAISDPDRAEKLFF,TGTGCCATCAGTGACCCGGACAGGGCTGAAAAACTGTTTTTT
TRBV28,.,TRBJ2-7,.,CASSFSSRSTYEQYF,TGTGCCAGCAGTTTCTCGTCACGTTCAACCTACGAGCAGTACTTC
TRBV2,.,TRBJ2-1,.,CASSETRGYNEQFF,TGTGCCAGCAGTGAAACGCGAGGGTACAATGAGCAGTTCTTC
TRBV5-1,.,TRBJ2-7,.,CASSLNRGDTYEQYF,TGCGCCAGCAGCCTCAATCGGGGTGATACCTACGAGCAGTACTTC
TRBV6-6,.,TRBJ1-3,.,CASSYSEVSSGNTIYF,TGTGCCAGCAGTTACTCCGAAGTGAGCTCTGGAAACACCATATATTTT
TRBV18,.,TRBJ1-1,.,CASSPGAGNTEAFF,TGTGCCAGCTCACCAGGAGCGGGGAACACTGAAGCTTTCTTT
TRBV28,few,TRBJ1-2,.,CASRPPQSAGYGYTF,TGTGCCAGCAGACCACCCCAGTCAGCAGGCTATGGCTACACCTTC
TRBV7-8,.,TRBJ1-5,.,CASSPRGGGRSNQPQHF,TGTGCCAGCAGCCCCCGGGGCGGGGGGCGAAGCAATCAGCCCCAGCATTTT
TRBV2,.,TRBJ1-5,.,CASSEARGNNQPQHF,TGTGCCAGCAGTGAAGCGCGGGGGAACAATCAGCCCCAGCATTTT